This record concerns one TCR beta chain sequence. This entry is derived from a study of blood T cell repertoires in COVID-19. Germline V gene data show CDR1 as ENHRY and CDR2 as SYGVKD. The CDR3 has 13 residues. With 10 bases removed from V and 0 bases from J, the gap between germline ends came to 10 bases. Clones were sequenced by immunoSEQ multiplex PCR, and TCRdb holds only the in-frame ones, with some missing. The table includes some 54,000 clones, around 82% detected once. The TCR originated in an elderly woman with COVID-19, enrolled during active disease. Sequencing input: peripheral blood. The chain recombines TRBV10-3 with TRBJ1-3, with no clear D. CDR3 sequence reads: CATKSTSGNTIYF. CDR3 sequence (DNA): TGTGCCACAAAGAGTACCTCTGGAAACACCATATATTTT.